The present T cell receptor (beta chain) was sequenced within a study of OX40 agonist ivuxolimab in advanced cancers. Overall study context: Across the patients, intravenous ivuxolimab was delivered every 2 weeks at 0.01 to 10 mg/kg. Study-wide findings and caveats: Clones of CD4+ and CD8+ blood T cells grew by week 6 at doses of 0.1 to 3.0 mg/kg. More expanded clones were seen, on average, in CD8+ T cells than in CD4+.

This clone was counted a few times. Its specificity is unknown. From germline, CDR1 is MDHEN and CDR2 SYDVKM. The V and J ends lost 1 base and 6 bases respectively, with 4 bases between them. The CDR3 contains 12 residues. With autoimmune disease history or systemic immunosuppression, patients were excluded. Measured with immunoSEQ multiplex PCR; TCRdb has only the in-frame clones, and not every one. The sample lists over 70,000 clones, around 89% seen once, with about 7% in the top ten. This material consisted of CD4+ or CD8+ T cells sorted from blood, taken in a trial of the OX40 agonist ivuxolimab. The receptor's source is an adult with an advanced solid tumor such as melanoma, head and neck, liver or kidney cancer. The genes are TRBV28 and TRBJ1-5, with no clear D. The CDR3 here is CASSLFVQPQHF. As DNA, the CDR3 is TGTGCCAGCAGTTTATTCGTTCAGCCCCAGCATTTT.